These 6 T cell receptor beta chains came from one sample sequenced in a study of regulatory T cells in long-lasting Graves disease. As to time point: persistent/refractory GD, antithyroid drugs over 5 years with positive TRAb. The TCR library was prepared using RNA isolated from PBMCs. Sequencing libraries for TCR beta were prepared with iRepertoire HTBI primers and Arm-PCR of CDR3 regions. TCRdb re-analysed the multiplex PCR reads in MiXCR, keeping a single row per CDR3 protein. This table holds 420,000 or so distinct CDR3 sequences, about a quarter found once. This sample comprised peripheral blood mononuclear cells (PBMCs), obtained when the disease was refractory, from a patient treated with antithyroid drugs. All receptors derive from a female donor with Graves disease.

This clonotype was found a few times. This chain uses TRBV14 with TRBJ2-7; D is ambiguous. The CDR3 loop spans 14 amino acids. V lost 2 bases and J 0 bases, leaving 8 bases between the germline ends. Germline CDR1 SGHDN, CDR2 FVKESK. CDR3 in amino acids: CASSQPQSSYEQYF. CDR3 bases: TGTGCCAGCAGCCAACCACAGAGCTCCTACGAGCAGTACTTC.

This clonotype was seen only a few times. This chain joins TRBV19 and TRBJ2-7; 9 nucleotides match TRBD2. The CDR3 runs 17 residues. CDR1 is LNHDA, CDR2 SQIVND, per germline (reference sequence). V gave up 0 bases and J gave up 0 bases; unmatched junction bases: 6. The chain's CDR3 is CASSIDGLAGSSYEQYF. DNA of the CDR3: TGTGCCAGTAGTATAGACGGCCTAGCGGGGAGCTCCTACGAGCAGTACTTC.

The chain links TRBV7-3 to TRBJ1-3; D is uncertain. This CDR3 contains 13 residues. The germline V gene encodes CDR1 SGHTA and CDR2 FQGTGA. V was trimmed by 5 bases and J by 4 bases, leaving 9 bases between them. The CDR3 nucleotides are TGTGCCAGCAGCCTCCGACCCGGAAACACCATATATTTT. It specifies CASSLRPGNTIYF.

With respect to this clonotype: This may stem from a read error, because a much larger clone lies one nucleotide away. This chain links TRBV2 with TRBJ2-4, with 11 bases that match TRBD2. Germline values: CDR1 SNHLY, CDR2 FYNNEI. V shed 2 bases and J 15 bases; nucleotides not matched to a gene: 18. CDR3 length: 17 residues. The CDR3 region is CASSERGSGRAYETRYF. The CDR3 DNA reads TGTGCCAGCAGTGAACGCGGTAGCGGGAGGGCGTATGAGACCCGGTACTTC.

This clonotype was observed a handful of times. The CDR3 region is CASSFLSRDEQYF. The CDR3 DNA reads TGTGCCAGCAGCTTTCTCTCCAGGGACGAGCAGTACTTC. The V and J genes are TRBV5-6 and TRBJ2-7; tentative D call: TRBD1 (5 bases). The CDR3 runs 13 residues. The germline gives CDR1 SGHDT, CDR2 YYEEEE. The germline V and J ends were trimmed by 2 bases and 5 bases, with 11 bases remaining between them.

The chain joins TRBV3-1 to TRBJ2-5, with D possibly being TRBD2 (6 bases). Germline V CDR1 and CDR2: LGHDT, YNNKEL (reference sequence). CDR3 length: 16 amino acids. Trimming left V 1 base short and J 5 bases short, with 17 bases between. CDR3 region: CASSQVSQHGGETQYF. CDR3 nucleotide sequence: TGTGCCAGCAGCCAAGTCTCCCAACATGGAGGGGAGACCCAGTACTTC.